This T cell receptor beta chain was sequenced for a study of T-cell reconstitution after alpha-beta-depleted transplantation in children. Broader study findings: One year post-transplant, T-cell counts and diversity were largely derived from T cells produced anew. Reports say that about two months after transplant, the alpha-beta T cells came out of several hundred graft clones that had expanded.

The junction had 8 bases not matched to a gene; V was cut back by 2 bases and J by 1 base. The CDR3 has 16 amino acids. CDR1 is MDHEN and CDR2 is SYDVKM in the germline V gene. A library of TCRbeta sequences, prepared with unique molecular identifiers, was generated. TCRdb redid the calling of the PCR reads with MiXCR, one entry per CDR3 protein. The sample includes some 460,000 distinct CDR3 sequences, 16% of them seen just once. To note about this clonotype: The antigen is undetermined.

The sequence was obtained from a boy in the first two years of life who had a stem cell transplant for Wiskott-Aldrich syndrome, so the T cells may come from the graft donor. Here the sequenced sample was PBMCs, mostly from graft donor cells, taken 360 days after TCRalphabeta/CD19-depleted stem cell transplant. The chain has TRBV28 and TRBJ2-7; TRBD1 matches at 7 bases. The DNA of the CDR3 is TGTGCCAGCAGTTTAATTGCCGGGACAGTTTCCTACGAGCAGTACTTC. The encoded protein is CASSLIAGTVSYEQYF.